The 6 T cell receptor beta chains in this list originate from one sample, sequenced in a study of cytomegalovirus exposure and HLA in healthy donors. The PCR made use of 60 Vbeta and 13 Jbeta primers. Here immunoSEQ multiplex PCR was the method, and the copy in TCRdb shows in-frame clones only, minus some. Among 150,000 to 200,000 clones, roughly 80% were seen once, and the ten largest hold around 9.1%. Material: PBMCs. Source of these receptors: a male donor in good health and CMV-seropositive.

The rearrangement joins TRBV30 to TRBJ2-1; TRBD2 matches 8 bases. The V gene's germline CDR1 is GTSNPN and CDR2 SVGIG (reference sequence). The CDR3 runs 13 residues. V lost 8 bases to trimming and J lost 2 bases; unmatched junction nucleotides: 5. CDR3 DNA sequence: TGTGCCGTAAGTAGCGGGGCCTACAATGAGCAGTTCTTC. It translates to CAVSSGAYNEQFF.

The chain combines TRBV5-1 with TRBJ2-3; no firm D call. With 4 bases removed from V and 2 bases from J, the gap between germline ends came to 11 bases. The CDR3 is 14 amino acids. The germline V gene has CDR1 SGHRS and CDR2 YFSETQ. CDR3 loop: CASSPGVPTDTQYF. In DNA form, the CDR3 reads TGCGCCAGCAGCCCCGGTGTCCCCACAGATACGCAGTATTTT.

This clone was observed a handful of times. The junction departs from germline at one end; a sequencing error may be responsible. The gene calls are TRBV7-9 and TRBJ2-3, with 9 bases fitting TRBD2. This CDR3 is built from 18 residues. Germline CDR1 is SEHNR and CDR2 is FQNEAQ (reference sequence). This chain's CDR3 is CSSSFPRRGGPGTDTQYF. CDR3 sequence (DNA): TGTTCCAGCAGCTTCCCCCGGCGGGGGGGACCCGGGACAGATACGCAGTATTTT.

The rearrangement joins TRBV7-2 to TRBJ1-1; 7 nucleotides line up with TRBD1. Trimming cost V 2 bases and J 1 base; bases outside gene matches: 4. CDR3 length: 15 amino acids. CDR1 and CDR2 (germline): SGHTA, FQGNSA. CDR3 residues: CASSLTDRANTEAFF. The DNA of the CDR3 is TGTGCCAGCAGCTTAACCGACAGGGCGAACACTGAAGCTTTCTTT.

The chain has TRBV5-5 and TRBJ1-5, with D perhaps TRBD1 (5 bases). The CDR3 is 16 amino acids. Germline CDR1 and CDR2: SGHKS and YYEKEE (reference sequence). The germline V and J ends were trimmed by 5 bases and 7 bases, with 22 bases remaining between them. Written as DNA, the CDR3 is TGTGCCAGCAGACTGACCGGCGGGGGGTTGAACCAGCCCCAGCATTTT. Protein sequence: CASRLTGGGLNQPQHF.

This clone was seen a handful of times. The J gene is TRBJ1-5, the V gene TRBV27, with D possibly being TRBD1 (5 bases). This CDR3 region has 15 residues. V lost 7 bases and J lost 3, with 16 bases in between. The germline V gene has CDR1 MNHEY and CDR2 SMNVEV (reference sequence). CDR3 in amino acids: CASKAGQGPNQPQHF. The DNA for the CDR3 is TGTGCCAGCAAGGCCGGGCAGGGTCCCAATCAGCCCCAGCATTTT.